The T cell receptor (beta chain) described here comes from a study of vaccination and CD4 T cells after COVID-19. Study as a whole: Cells were stimulated with overlapping spike peptides from SARS-CoV-2, HCoV-NL63, HCoV-OC43 and HCoV-229E.

For this clonotype: Antigen unknown.

Once obtained from cultured CD4+ T cells, the DNA was sequenced using the Oncomine TCR Beta short-read assay. Each CDR3 protein gets one entry after TCRdb re-called the PCR reads with MiXCR. Here the sample spans roughly 20,000 distinct CDR3 sequences, roughly half being singletons. Specified treatment: roughly 11-day PBMC culture with coronavirus spike peptide pools or control peptides (ViraFEST assay). In germline, CDR1 is DFQATT, CDR2 SNEGSKA (reference sequence). This CDR3 region has 13 residues. V lost 0 bases and J lost 6, with 11 bases in between. The rearrangement joins TRBV20-1 to TRBJ1-2; D possibly corresponds to TRBD1 (6 bases). The sequence derives from a human donor who had recovered from COVID-19. The sequenced material came from CD4+ T cells from blood, cultured in vitro. The CDR3 nucleotides are TGCAGTGCTAGAGACAGGAGGGGGAATGGCTACACCTTC. Protein product: CSARDRRGNGYTF.